The 11 T cell receptor beta chains given below trace back to one sample, sequenced in a study of T-cell memory formation after mild COVID-19 listed by TCRdb under 2021. The method was 5' RACE. The sample was run on an Illumina NovaSeq 6000. TCRdb trimmed public reads at Q25 via fastp, called clones via MiXCR and kept in-frame beta chains. One record per CDR3 amino acid sequence lists the most common genes and DNA. In all, the sample holds 350,000 to 500,000 distinct CDR3 sequences, and 15% to 20% of those were seen once. The ten top clones hold 20% to 25% of the sample. The sequenced sample consisted of PBMCs or a T cell subset sorted from them (not recorded which). The receptors here all came from a man between 18 and 35 years old who had mild COVID-19 (a few samples of this study predate the infection). The sample titles of this study are shuffled in the database, so cell type and time point are left out; the donor was told from shared clones.

The rearrangement links TRBV9 to TRBJ2-3, with a weak D call TRBD1 (6 bases). CDR3 length: 17 residues. Between the trimmed V and J ends, which lost 0 bases and 2 bases, there was a span of 16 bases. From germline, CDR1 is SGDLS and CDR2 YYNGEE. Written as DNA, the CDR3 is TGTGCCAGCAGCGTAGATAGTCAGGGGAGTTCCACAGATACGCAGTATTTT. It specifies CASSVDSQGSSTDTQYF.

This clonotype came up many times. The rearrangement joins TRBV5-1 to TRBJ1-2, with 7 positions matching TRBD1. V lost 0 bases to trimming and J lost 2 bases; unmatched junction nucleotides: 1. Germline CDR1 is SGHRS and CDR2 is YFSETQ. The CDR3 totals 14 residues. This chain's CDR3 is CASSLEGQNYGYTF. The CDR3 region has the DNA TGCGCCAGCAGCTTGGAGGGACAGAACTATGGCTACACCTTC.

This clonotype was counted many times. V is TRBV7-6 and J is TRBJ2-7; 7 positions agree with TRBD1. Germline trimming cut 1 base from V and 3 bases from J; bases unmatched to any gene: 0. In germline, CDR1 is SGHVS, CDR2 FNYEAQ. The CDR3 spans 13 residues. The CDR3 sequence: CASSLGTGYEQYF. CDR3 coding DNA: TGTGCCAGCAGCTTAGGGACAGGCTACGAGCAGTACTTC. The whole variable domain, remainder taken from reference TRBV7-6 and TRBJ2-7, is GAGVSQSPRYKVTKRGQDVALRCDPISGHVSLYWYRQALGQGPEFLTYFNYEAQQDKSGLPNDRFSAERPEGSISTLTIQRTEQRDSAMYRCASSLGTGYEQYFGPGTRLTVT.

This chain connects TRBV11-2 to TRBJ1-1; the D gene is possibly TRBD1 (5 bases). The length of the CDR3 is 14 residues. Germline V gene data show CDR1 as SGHAT and CDR2 as FQNNGV. The V end was cut by 5 bases, the J end by 7 bases, with 17 bases between. The CDR3 bases are TGTGCCAGCAGCCCGGGGCCCGAAAGGGTTGAAGCTTTCTTT. Its protein product is CASSPGPERVEAFF.

This clonotype has more than one count but fewer than ten. This chain joins TRBV4-3 and TRBJ1-2, with 10 bases identical to TRBD1. CDR3 size: 18 residues. Unmatched junction bases numbered 13, after V lost 0 bases and J lost 6 bases. Germline CDR1 is LGHNA and CDR2 is YSLEER. CDR3 sequence reads: CASSQEEVWRQGAHGYTF. As DNA, the CDR3 is TGCGCCAGCAGCCAAGAAGAGGTCTGGAGACAGGGGGCCCATGGCTACACCTTC.

This clonotype occurred a few times. The chain is built from TRBV15 and TRBJ1-5, with D unclear. The CDR3 is 12 residues long. Germline lookup yields CDR1 LNHNV and CDR2 YYDKDF (reference sequence). The germline V and J ends were trimmed by 0 bases and 5 bases, with 2 bases remaining between them. CDR3 sequence: CATSRDYQPQHF. The CDR3 DNA reads as TGTGCCACCAGCAGAGACTATCAGCCCCAGCATTTT.

This clonotype appeared a few times. The CDR3 is CASSSGWVPEQYV. The CDR3 DNA follows: TGTGCCAGCAGCTCCGGCTGGGTCCCCGAGCAGTACGTC. The V call is TRBV28, the J call TRBJ2-7; no definite D call. The CDR3 totals 13 residues. Germline CDR1 MDHEN, CDR2 SYDVKM. V was pared by 6 bases and J by 6 bases, with 15 bases between.

The sample holds a few counts of this clonotype. The rearrangement uses TRBV24-1 and TRBJ2-2; tentatively, D is TRBD1 (5 bases). V was trimmed by 5 bases and J by 11 bases, leaving 8 bases between them. Germline-derived CDR1 and CDR2 are KGHDR and SFDVKD. The CDR3 is 11 amino acids. The CDR3 here is CATSVRGELFF. As DNA, the CDR3 is TGTGCCACCAGTGTAAGGGGAGAGCTGTTTTTT.

This clonotype has more than one count but fewer than ten. CDR3: CALLGGPRGDTQYF. The CDR3, as DNA: TGTGCCCTTTTAGGGGGGCCTAGGGGGGATACGCAGTATTTT. The chain carries TRBV7-8 and TRBJ2-3; TRBD1 or TRBD2 may be the D gene (6 bases each). Germline V gives CDR1 SGHVS, CDR2 FQNEAQ. The CDR3 runs 14 residues. V gave up 11 bases and J gave up 6 bases, with 21 bases separating them.

Ten or more counts support this clonotype. The J gene is TRBJ2-2, the V gene TRBV15, with D perhaps TRBD2 (5 bases). CDR3 length equals 15 residues. Trimming pared 0 bases from V and 6 bases from J, leaving 11 bases between. CDR1 LNHNV and CDR2 YYDKDF come from the germline V gene (reference sequence). Here the CDR3 reads CATSRDLREAGELFF. For the CDR3, the DNA is TGTGCCACCAGCAGAGATTTGAGGGAAGCCGGGGAGCTGTTTTTT.

In this sample, this clonotype turned up a few times. V gene TRBV7-8 combines with J gene TRBJ2-6; a possible D gene is TRBD1 (5 bases). V dropped 6 bases and J dropped 0 bases, with 15 bases sitting between them. The CDR3 spans 17 residues. Per germline, CDR1 SGHVS and CDR2 FQNEAQ. The CDR3 sequence is CASRGRTPLSGANVLTF. The DNA for the CDR3 is TGTGCCAGCAGGGGTCGGACACCCCTCTCTGGGGCCAACGTCCTGACTTTC. The entire variable domain, with the rest obtained from reference TRBV7-8 and TRBJ2-6, is as follows: GAGVSQSPRYKVAKRGQDVALRCDPISGHVSLFWYQQALGQGPEFLTYFQNEAQLDKSGLPSDRFFAERPEGSVSTLKIQRTQQEDSAVYLCASRGRTPLSGANVLTFGAGSRLTVL.